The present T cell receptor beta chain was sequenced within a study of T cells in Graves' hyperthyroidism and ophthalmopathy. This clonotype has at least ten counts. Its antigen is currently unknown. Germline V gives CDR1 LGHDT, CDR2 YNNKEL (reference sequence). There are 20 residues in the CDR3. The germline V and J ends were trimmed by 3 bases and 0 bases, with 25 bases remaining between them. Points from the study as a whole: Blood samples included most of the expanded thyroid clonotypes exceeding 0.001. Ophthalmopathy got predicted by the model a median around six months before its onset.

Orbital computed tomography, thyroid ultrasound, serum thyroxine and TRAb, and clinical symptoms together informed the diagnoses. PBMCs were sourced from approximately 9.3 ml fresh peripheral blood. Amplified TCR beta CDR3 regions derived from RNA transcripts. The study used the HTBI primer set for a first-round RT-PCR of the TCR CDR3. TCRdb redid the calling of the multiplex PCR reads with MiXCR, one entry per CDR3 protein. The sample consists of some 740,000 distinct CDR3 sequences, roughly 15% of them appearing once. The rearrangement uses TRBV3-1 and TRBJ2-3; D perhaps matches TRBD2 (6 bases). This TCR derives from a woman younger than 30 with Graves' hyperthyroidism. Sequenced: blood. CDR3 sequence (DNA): TGTGCCAGCAGCCACGCCGGGACTGTCTGGGGCCTCCTCAGCACAGATACGCAGTATTTT. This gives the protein CASSHAGTVWGLLSTDTQYF.